These T cell receptor beta chains were read from a single sample in a study of PD-1 blockade in classical Hodgkin lymphoma. The assay was immunoSEQ multiplex PCR, and TCRdb's table has in-frame clones only and misses some. The sample lists about 110,000 clones, 89% occurring once. The sequences come from peripheral blood mononuclear cells (PBMCs), collected before the second cycle of nivolumab. The receptors here all came from a human donor with classical Hodgkin lymphoma. Each CDR3 is given with its conserved first and last residue. D genes are given only for firm matches. The size of a clone is reported for some rows only, either as once, few or many, or as a class for expanded clones.

d_call | j_call | v_call | clone_size | cdr3_nt | cdr3_aa
. | TRBJ2-3 | TRBV19 | . | TGTGCCAGTAGAGGGGACACAGGAGGCCTGTCGGGCACAGATACGCAGTATTTT | CASRGDTGGLSGTDTQYF
TRBD1 | TRBJ2-7 | TRBV19 | . | TGTGCCAGTAGTACCACAGGGGGGAGAGGGTACGAGCAGTACTTC | CASSTTGGRGYEQYF
. | TRBJ1-2 | TRBV7-9 | once | TGTGCCAGCAGCTTAGGACTGGGCTATGGCTACACCTTC | CASSLGLGYGYTF
TRBD2 | TRBJ2-7 | TRBV6-5 | . | TGTGCCAGCAGACCACCGGGACTAGCGGGAAAGGAGTACTTC | CASRPPGLAGKEYF
TRBD1 | TRBJ1-1 | TRBV6-6 | . | TGTGCCAGCTGGGACAGGGGAAAAAAGGGCCCTGAAGCTTTCTTT | CASWDRGKKGPEAFF
TRBD1 | TRBJ2-3 | TRBV28 | . | TGTGCCAGCAGCCCTGCCGGGACAGGGGGGACAGATACGCAGTATTTT | CASSPAGTGGTDTQYF
. | TRBJ1-1 | TRBV30 | . | TGTGCCTGGACGATGGGGGGACCTGAAGCTTTCTTT | CAWTMGGPEAFF
. | TRBJ1-1 | TRBV2 | . | TGTGCCAGCAGTGAAGGCCCCCGGGGCCCTGAAGCTTTCTTT | CASSEGPRGPEAFF
. | TRBJ2-3 | TRBV10-3 | . | TGTGCCATCAGTGAGGATTTGGGACTTGGCAAAACAGATACGCAGTATTTT | CAISEDLGLGKTDTQYF
. | TRBJ2-3 | TRBV10-3 | . | TGTGCCAGCGCCGGCGCAGATACGCAGTATTTT | CASAGADTQYF
. | TRBJ2-1 | TRBV7-2 | . | TGTGCCAGCAGCAACGACTGGAGCTCCTACAATGAGCAGTTCTTC | CASSNDWSSYNEQFF
TRBD1 | TRBJ2-7 | TRBV4-1 | . | TGCGCCAGCAGCTTCAGGGCTTTGGACAGGGTTCGCGACGAGCAGTACTTC | CASSFRALDRVRDEQYF
. | TRBJ1-2 | TRBV5-8 | . | TGTGCCAGCAGCCTAGGGCTTGGCTACACCTTC | CASSLGLGYTF
TRBD1 | TRBJ2-7 | TRBV28 | . | TGTGCCAGCAGTCCATACCGGGACAGGGGTTACGAGCAGTACTTC | CASSPYRDRGYEQYF
TRBD2 | TRBJ2-1 | TRBV7-2 | . | TGTGCCAGCAGCTTTGGACTAGCGGGAGGCAATGAGCAGTTCTTC | CASSFGLAGGNEQFF
. | TRBJ2-7 | TRBV12-2 | . | TGTGCAAGTCGCTTAGCGAAGACGAGCGGTGAGCAGTACTTC | CASRLAKTSGEQYF
. | TRBJ2-3 | TRBV2 | few | TGTGCCAGCAGTGAAGGAGTGGGGGATACGCAGTATTTT | CASSEGVGDTQYF
. | TRBJ1-4 | TRBV28 | . | TGTGCCAGCACCCCCCCGCCCGGGACACCCTCGGAAAAACTGTTTTTT | CASTPPPGTPSEKLFF
. | TRBJ1-2 | TRBV7-9 | . | TGTGCCAGCAGCCGGGACTCAACGGAGGGCTACACCTTC | CASSRDSTEGYTF
. | TRBJ1-1 | TRBV2 | . | TGTGCCAGCAGTGATCCAGGGGCCGGGACTGAAGCTTTCTTT | CASSDPGAGTEAFF
. | TRBJ1-1 | TRBV30 | . | TGTGCCTGGAGTGTAGTAGGCACTGAAGCTTTCTTT | CAWSVVGTEAFF
TRBD1 | TRBJ2-7 | TRBV25-1 | . | TGTGCCAGCAGTGAAGATGGGACAGGCACCTACGAGCAGTACTTC | CASSEDGTGTYEQYF
. | TRBJ1-2 | TRBV6-5 | large | TGTGCCAGCAGTTGGGGGGGGGATGGCTACACCTTC | CASSWGGDGYTF
. | TRBJ2-3 | TRBV11-3 | . | TGTGCCAGCAGCTTAGGAGACAGGCCAGATACGCAGTATTTT | CASSLGDRPDTQYF
. | TRBJ1-4 | TRBV29-1 | once | TGCAGCGTAAGAATGACGGGGGGTCTTAATGAAAAACTGTTTTTT | CSVRMTGGLNEKLFF